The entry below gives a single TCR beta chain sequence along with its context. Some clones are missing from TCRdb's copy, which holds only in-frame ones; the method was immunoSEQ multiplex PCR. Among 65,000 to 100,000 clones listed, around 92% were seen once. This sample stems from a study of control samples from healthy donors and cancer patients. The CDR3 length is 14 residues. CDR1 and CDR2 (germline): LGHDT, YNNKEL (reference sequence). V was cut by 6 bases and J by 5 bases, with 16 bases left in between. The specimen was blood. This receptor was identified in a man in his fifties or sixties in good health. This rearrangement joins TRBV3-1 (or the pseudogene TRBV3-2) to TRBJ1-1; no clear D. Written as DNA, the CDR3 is TGTGCCAGCAGTCCCCTCTCCGGGCGGACTGAAGCTTTCTTT. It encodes CASSPLSGRTEAFF.